The source of this TCR beta chain is a study of preoperative IRX-2 immunotherapy in early breast cancer. Trimming took off 7 bases at V and 0 bases at J, with 11 bases between the two ends. The CDR3 totals 14 residues. The germline V gene encodes CDR1 SNHLY and CDR2 FYNNEI. Profiled with immunoSEQ multiplex PCR; TCRdb holds only in-frame clones, not every one. The repertoire consists of more than 25,000 clones, with 90% occurring once and the leading ten covering 9.8%. Specified treatment: preoperative locoregional IRX-2 cytokine immunotherapy. Samples came from a phase Ib trial of preoperative locoregional IRX-2 cytokine immunotherapy.

Sampling was carried out from a patient treated with IRX-2 immunotherapy. The TCR sequence derives from a human donor with breast cancer. The gene calls are TRBV2 and TRBJ2-3; D is ambiguous. The CDR3 loop reads CASKPGPSTDTQYF. The CDR3 nucleotides read TGTGCCAGCAAGCCAGGACCAAGCACAGATACGCAGTATTTT.